This T cell receptor (beta chain) came from a study of blood T cell repertoires in COVID-19 (dated by TCRdb to the early 2020s). Broadly, across the study: Samples from collaborators originated in the United States, Italy and Spain and spanned both the acute and convalescent phases of COVID-19. The dataset comprised deeply sampled blood TCRbeta repertoires from subjects exposed to, actively infected with, or recovered from COVID-19. The samples were drawn from two sources: the first 160 participants of the ongoing ImmuneRACE study, and over 1,000 subjects contributed by 6 global collaborators. The material from the prospective study consisted of cDNA or gDNA derived from T cells, B-cell-depleted T cells, or PBMCs. A de-identified subject ID, COVID-19 status, age in years and sex were almost always included in the sample metadata. Where available, HLA class I and class II types were taken from metadata supplied by the sample provider and were not determined by assay-based typing. The repertoires were released in a freely available public database meant as a resource for research on the immune response to SARS-CoV-2.

Note on this clone: There is no known antigen for this receptor. Per-base qualities were not stored, and no clone one base away is much larger.

The paper's findings and limits, for the study overall: The amount of clinical and demographic metadata varied by source and participant and was provided uncurated.

TCRbeta CDR3 regions were amplified from genomic DNA using the immunoSEQ Assay, a bias-controlled multiplex PCR. The paper's data handling went like this. The number of nucleated cells in each sample was estimated from the amplification of reference gene primers within the assay. Sequence reads were collapsed and filtered to measure the absolute abundance of every unique TCRbeta CDR3 rearrangement. For each sample, productive Simpson clonality was calculated as the square root of Simpson's diversity index across productive rearrangements. In its TCRdb copy, this immuneACCESS table keeps in-frame sequences only and misses some clones. Where compared with another copy, unresolved V genes explain less than half of these, and the others have no known cause. The DNA was the basis for D and trimming; V, J and clone size are from that table. The sample records about 39,000 clones, roughly 80% of which are singletons. More than 8.5% of the sample is held by the ten biggest clonotypes.

The collaborating institutions used their own protocols to collect whole blood in K2EDTA tubes. For TCRbeta analysis, collaborator samples were shipped as frozen whole blood, as isolated PBMCs, or as DNA extracted from either sample type. The cysteine opens and the phenylalanine closes a CDR3 of 15 amino acids. The retained sequence is limited to the CDR3, 45 bases, with the frame set at the first base. As encoded in the germline V gene (reference sequence), CDR1 is LNHDA while CDR2 is SQIVND. V is trimmed back by 8 bases and J by 2 bases, and the junction contains 7 bases that no gene match accounts for.

This receptor was obtained from a man aged 55 to 70 in a cohort sampled during active COVID-19. Recombination linked TRBV19 to TRBJ2-2, with TRBD1 identical over 8 junction bases. Input material: peripheral blood. The sequenced DNA: TGTGCCAGTCGCCGACAGGGGAGAAACACCGGGGAGCTGTTTTTT. It encodes CASRRQGRNTGELFF.